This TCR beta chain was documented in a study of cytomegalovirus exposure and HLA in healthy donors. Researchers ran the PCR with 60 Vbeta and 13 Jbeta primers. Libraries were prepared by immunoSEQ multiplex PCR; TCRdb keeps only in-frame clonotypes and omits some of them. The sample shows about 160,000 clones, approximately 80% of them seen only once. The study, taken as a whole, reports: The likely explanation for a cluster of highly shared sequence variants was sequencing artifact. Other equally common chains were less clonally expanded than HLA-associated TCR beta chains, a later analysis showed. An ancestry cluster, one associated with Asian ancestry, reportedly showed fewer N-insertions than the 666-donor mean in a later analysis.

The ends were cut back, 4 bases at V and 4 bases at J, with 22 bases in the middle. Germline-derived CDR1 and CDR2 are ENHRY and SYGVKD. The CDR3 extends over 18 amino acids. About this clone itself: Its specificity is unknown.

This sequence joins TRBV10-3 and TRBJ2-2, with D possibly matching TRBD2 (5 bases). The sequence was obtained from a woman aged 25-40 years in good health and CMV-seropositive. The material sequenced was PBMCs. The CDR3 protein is CAISGPPRFHRGTGELFF. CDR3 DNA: TGTGCCATCAGTGGGCCCCCGCGCTTCCATCGGGGCACCGGGGAGCTGTTTTTT.